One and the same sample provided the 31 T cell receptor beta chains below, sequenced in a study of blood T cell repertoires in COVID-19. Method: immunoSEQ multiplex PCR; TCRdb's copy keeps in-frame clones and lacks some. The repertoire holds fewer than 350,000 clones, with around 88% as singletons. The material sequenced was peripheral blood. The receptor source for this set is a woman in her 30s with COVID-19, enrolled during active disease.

The CDR3 nucleotides are TGTGCCAGCAGCCGCGCGGGGGAAACCGCGAACACCGGGGAGCTGTTTTTT. Its translation is CASSRAGETANTGELFF. The V call is TRBV3-1 (or the pseudogene TRBV3-2), the J call TRBJ2-2; 7 bases match TRBD2. V shed 4 bases, J shed 0 bases, and the junction held 8 bases outside the gene matches. The CDR3 has 17 amino acids. Germline V gives CDR1 LGHDT, CDR2 YNNKEL (reference sequence).

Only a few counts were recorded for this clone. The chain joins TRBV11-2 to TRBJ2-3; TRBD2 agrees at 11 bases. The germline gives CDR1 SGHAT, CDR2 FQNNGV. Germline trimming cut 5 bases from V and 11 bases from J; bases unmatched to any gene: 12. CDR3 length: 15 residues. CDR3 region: CASSPLAGGFSVQYF. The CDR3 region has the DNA TGTGCCAGCAGCCCGTTAGCGGGGGGGTTCAGTGTGCAGTATTTT.

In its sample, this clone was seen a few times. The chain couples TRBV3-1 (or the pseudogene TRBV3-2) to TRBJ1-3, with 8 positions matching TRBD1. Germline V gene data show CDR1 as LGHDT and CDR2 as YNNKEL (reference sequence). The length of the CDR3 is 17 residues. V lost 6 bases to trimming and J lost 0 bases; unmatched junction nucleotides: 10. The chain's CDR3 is CASSPGGGNPSGNTIYF. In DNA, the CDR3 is TGTGCCAGCAGTCCAGGGGGCGGTAACCCCTCTGGAAACACCATATATTTT.

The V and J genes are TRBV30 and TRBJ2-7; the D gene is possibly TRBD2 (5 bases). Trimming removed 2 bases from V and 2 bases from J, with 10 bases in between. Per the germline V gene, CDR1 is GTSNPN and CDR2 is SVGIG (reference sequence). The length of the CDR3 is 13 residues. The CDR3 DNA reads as TGTGCCTGGAGTTCAGACGGGGCCTACGAGCAGTACTTC. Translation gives CAWSSDGAYEQYF.

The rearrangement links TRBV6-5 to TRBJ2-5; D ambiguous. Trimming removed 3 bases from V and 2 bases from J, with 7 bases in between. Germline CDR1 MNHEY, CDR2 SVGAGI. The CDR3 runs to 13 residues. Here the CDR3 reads CASSYGRQETQYF. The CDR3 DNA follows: TGTGCCAGCAGTTATGGTCGGCAAGAGACCCAGTACTTC.

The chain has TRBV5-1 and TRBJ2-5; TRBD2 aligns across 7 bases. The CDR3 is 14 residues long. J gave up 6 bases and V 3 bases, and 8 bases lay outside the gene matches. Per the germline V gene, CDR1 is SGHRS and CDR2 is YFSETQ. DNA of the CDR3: TGCGCCAGCAGCTCACCGGGAGGTCCAAAGACCCAGTACTTC. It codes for CASSSPGGPKTQYF.

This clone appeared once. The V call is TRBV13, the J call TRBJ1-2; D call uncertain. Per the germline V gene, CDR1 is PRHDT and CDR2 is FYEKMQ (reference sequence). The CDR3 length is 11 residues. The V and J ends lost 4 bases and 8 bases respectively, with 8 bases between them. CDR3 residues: CASSSAEGYTF. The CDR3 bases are TGTGCCAGCAGCTCAGCGGAGGGCTACACCTTC.

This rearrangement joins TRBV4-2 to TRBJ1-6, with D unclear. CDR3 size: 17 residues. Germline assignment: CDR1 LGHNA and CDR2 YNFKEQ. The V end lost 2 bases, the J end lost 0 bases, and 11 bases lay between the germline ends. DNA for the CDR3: TGTGCCAGCAGCCAACCTGACACCTACTCCTATAATTCACCCCTCCACTTT. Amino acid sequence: CASSQPDTYSYNSPLHF.

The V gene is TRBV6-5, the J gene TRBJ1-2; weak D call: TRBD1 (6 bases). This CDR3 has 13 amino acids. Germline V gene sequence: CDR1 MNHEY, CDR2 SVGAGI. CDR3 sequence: CVSLQGGTRGYTF. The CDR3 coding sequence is TGTGTCTCACTCCAAGGGGGAACGCGGGGCTACACCTTC.

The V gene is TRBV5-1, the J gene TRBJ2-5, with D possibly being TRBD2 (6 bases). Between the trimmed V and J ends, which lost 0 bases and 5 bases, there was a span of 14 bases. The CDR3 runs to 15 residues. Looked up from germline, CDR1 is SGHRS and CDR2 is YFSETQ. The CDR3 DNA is TGCGCCAGCAGCTTGGGGGACTCCCGGCGGGAGACCCAGTACTTC. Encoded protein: CASSLGDSRRETQYF.

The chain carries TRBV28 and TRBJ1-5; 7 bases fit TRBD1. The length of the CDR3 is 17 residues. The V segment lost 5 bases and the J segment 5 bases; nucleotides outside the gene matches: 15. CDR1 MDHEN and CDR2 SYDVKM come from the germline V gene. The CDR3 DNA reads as TGTGCCAGCAGTGCCATATACAGGGGATGGAGGGATCAGCCCCAGCATTTT. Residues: CASSAIYRGWRDQPQHF.

The CDR3 bases are TGTGCCAGCAGTCCTAGGGGGAGTAACTATGGCTACACCTTC. Protein sequence: CASSPRGSNYGYTF. This rearrangement joins TRBV27 to TRBJ1-2, with a weak D call TRBD1 (6 bases). This CDR3 is built from 14 residues. Between the trimmed V and J ends, which lost 5 bases and 1 base, there was a span of 11 bases. Germline CDR1 reads MNHEY; CDR2 reads SMNVEV (reference sequence).

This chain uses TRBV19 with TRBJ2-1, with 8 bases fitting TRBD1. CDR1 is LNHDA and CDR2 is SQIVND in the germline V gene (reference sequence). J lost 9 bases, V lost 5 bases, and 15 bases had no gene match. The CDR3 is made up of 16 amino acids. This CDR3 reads CASSPRGTGLEGEQFF. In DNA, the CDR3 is TGTGCCAGTAGTCCTCGCGGGACAGGCCTTGAGGGTGAGCAGTTCTTC. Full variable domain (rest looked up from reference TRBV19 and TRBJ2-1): DGGITQSPKYLFRKEGQNVTLSCEQNLNHDAMYWYRQDPGQGLRLIYYSQIVNDFQKGDIAEGYSVSREKKESFPLTVTSAQKNPTAFYLCASSPRGTGLEGEQFFGPGTRLTVL.

DNA of the CDR3: TGCGCCAGCAGCTTGGCTGCCAGTTCCTCCTACGAGCAGTACTTC. Its translation: CASSLAASSSYEQYF. This sequence joins TRBV5-1 and TRBJ2-7; D gene unclear. This CDR3 is 15 amino acids long. The V gene's germline CDR1 is SGHRS and CDR2 YFSETQ. Between the trimmed V and J ends, which lost 0 bases and 0 bases, there was a span of 10 bases.

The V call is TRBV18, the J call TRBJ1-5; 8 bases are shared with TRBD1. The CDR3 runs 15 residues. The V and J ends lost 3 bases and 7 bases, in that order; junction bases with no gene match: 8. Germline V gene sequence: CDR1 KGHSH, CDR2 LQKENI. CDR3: CASSPQGQGSQPQHF. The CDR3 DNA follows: TGTGCCAGCTCACCCCAAGGACAGGGATCCCAGCCCCAGCATTTT.

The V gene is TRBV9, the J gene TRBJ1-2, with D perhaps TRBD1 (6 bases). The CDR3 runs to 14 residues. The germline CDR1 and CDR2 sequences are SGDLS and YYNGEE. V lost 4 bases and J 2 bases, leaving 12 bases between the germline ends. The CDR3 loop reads CASSRIQGNYGYTF. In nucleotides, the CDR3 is TGTGCCAGCAGCAGAATACAGGGAAACTATGGCTACACCTTC. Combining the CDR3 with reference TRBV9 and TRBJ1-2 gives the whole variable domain DSGVTQTPKHLITATGQRVTLRCSPRSGDLSVYWYQQSLDQGLQFLIQYYNGEERAKGNILERFSAQQFPDLHSELNLSSLELGDSALYFCASSRIQGNYGYTFGSGTRLTVV.

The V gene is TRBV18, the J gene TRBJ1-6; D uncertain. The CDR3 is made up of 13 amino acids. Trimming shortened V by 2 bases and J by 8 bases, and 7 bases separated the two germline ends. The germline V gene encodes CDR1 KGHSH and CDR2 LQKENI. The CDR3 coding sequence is TGTGCCAGCTCACCAACCCGGGATTCACCCCTCCACTTT. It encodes CASSPTRDSPLHF. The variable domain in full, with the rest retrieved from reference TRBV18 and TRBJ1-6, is NAGVMQNPRHLVRRRGQEARLRCSPMKGHSHVYWYRQLPEEGLKFMVYLQKENIIDESGMPKERFSAEFPKEGPSILRIQQVVRGDSAAYFCASSPTRDSPLHFGNGTRLTVT.

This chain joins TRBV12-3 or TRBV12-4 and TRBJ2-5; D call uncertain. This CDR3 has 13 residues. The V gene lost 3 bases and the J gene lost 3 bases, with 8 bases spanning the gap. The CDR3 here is CASSFGSKETQYF. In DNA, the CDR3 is TGTGCCAGCAGTTTTGGCTCAAAAGAGACCCAGTACTTC.

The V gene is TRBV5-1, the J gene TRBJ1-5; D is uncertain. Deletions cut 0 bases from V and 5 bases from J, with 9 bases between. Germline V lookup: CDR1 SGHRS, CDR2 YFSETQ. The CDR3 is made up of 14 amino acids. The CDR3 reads CASSLEVGHQPQHF. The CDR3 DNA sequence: TGCGCCAGCAGCTTGGAGGTGGGCCATCAGCCCCAGCATTTT.

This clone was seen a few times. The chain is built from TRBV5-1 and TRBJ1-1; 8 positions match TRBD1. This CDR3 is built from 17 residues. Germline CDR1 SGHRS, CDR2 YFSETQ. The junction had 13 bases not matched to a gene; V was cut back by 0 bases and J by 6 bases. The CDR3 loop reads CASSLVQGARGLAEAFF. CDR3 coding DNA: TGCGCCAGCAGCTTGGTTCAGGGGGCACGAGGATTGGCTGAAGCTTTCTTT.

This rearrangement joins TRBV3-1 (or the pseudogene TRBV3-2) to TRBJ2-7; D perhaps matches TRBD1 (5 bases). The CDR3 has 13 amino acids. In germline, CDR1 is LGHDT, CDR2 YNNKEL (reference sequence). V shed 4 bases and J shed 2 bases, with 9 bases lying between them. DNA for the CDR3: TGTGCCAGCAGCCGACAGTTAGCCTACGAGCAGTACTTC. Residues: CASSRQLAYEQYF.

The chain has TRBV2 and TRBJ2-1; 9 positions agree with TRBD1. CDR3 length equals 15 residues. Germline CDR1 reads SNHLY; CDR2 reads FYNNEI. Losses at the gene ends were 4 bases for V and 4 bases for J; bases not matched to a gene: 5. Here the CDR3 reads CASSVETGGYNEQFF. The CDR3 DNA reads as TGTGCCAGCAGTGTGGAGACAGGGGGTTACAATGAGCAGTTCTTC.

The CDR3 DNA is TGTGCCAGCGGACAGGCGGGCACTGAAGCTTTCTTT. This encodes CASGQAGTEAFF. The chain links TRBV7-2 to TRBJ1-1; 7 bases are shared with TRBD1. Germline values: CDR1 SGHTA, CDR2 FQGNSA. The CDR3 totals 12 residues. J was trimmed by 4 bases and V by 8 bases; bases with no gene match: 4. Full variable domain (remainder filled in from reference TRBV7-2 and TRBJ1-1): GAGVSQSPSNKVTEKGKDVELRCDPISGHTALYWYRQSLGQGLEFLIYFQGNSAPDKSGLPSDRFSAERTGGSVSTLTIQRTQQEDSAVYLCASGQAGTEAFFGQGTRLTVV.

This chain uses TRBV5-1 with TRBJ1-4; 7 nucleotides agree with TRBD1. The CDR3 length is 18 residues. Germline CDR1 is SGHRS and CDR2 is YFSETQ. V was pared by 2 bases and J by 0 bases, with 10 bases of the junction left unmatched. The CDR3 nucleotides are TGCGCCAGCAGCTTTCGGCCCCAGGGGGAGGCAACTAATGAAAAACTGTTTTTT. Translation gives CASSFRPQGEATNEKLFF.

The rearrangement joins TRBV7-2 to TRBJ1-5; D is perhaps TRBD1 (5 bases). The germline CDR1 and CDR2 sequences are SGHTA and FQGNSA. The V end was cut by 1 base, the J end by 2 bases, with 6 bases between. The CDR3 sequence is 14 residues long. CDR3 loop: CASSLVRGNQPQHF. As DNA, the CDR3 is TGTGCCAGCAGCTTAGTCAGGGGCAATCAGCCCCAGCATTTT.

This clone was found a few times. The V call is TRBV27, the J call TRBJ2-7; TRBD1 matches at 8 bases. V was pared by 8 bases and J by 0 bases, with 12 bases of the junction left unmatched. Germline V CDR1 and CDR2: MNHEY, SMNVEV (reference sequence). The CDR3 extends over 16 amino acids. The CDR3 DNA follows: TGTGCCAGCCGCCCTTTGGGACAGGACCTCTCCTACGAGCAGTACTTC. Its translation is CASRPLGQDLSYEQYF.

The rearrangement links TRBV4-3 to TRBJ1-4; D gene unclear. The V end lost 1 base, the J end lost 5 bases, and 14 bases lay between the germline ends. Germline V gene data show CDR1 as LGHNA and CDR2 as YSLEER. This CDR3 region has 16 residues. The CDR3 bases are TGCGCCAGCAGCCAAGGTCCGGGAGCCCCAAATGAAAAACTGTTTTTT. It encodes CASSQGPGAPNEKLFF.

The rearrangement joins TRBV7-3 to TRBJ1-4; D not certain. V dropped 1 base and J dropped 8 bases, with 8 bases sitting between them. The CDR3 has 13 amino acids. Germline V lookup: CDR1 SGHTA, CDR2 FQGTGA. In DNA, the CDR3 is TGTGCCAGCAGCTTAATGGAGGGCGAAAAACTGTTTTTT. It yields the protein CASSLMEGEKLFF.

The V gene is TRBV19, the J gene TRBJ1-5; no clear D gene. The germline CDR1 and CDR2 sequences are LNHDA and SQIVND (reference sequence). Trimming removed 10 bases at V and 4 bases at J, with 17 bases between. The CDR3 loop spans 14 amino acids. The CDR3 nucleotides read TGTGCCACCCAACTGACACCCAGTAATCAGCCCCAGCATTTT. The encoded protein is CATQLTPSNQPQHF.

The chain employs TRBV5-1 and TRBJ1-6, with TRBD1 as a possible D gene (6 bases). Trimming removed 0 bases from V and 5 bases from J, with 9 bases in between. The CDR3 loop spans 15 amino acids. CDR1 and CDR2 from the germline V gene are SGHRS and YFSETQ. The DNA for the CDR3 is TGCGCCAGCAGCTTGGACGGACAGAATAATTCACCCCTCCACTTT. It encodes CASSLDGQNNSPLHF.

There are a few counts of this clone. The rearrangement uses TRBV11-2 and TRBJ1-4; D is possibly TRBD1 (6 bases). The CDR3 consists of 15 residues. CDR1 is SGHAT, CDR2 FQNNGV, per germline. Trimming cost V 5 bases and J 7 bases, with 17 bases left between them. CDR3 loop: CASSQGDRIVEKLFF. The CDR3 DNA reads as TGTGCCAGCAGCCAAGGAGACAGGATTGTTGAAAAACTGTTTTTT.